The 30 T cell receptor beta chains listed next were all sequenced from one sample in a study of cytomegalovirus exposure and HLA in healthy donors (TCRdb year 2017). Libraries were prepared through the immunoSEQ multiplex PCR assay. The multiplex PCR relied on a mix of 60 forward primers for TCR Vbeta segments and 13 reverse primers for TCR Jbeta segments. The table comes from immuneACCESS by way of TCRdb, which keeps in-frame sequences with V and J called. Part of the clones is missing from these tables; in studies checked, under half for an unresolved V gene and the rest for unknown reasons. The sample table contains about 120,000 clones; only one count was recorded for almost 70% of them. The ten largest clones add up to about 9% of the sample. The sequencing input was PBMCs. These receptors were obtained from a man aged 30 to 45 in good health and CMV-seropositive.

This clone has just one count. The chain uses TRBV5-4 and TRBJ2-3, with TRBD2 matching over 7 bases. The junction had 7 bases not matched to a gene; V was cut back by 10 bases and J by 2 bases. The length of the CDR3 is 13 residues. Germline CDR1 is SGHNT and CDR2 is YYREEE (reference sequence). CDR3 nucleotides: TGTGCCCACAGTGCGGGGGTCACAGATACGCAGTATTTT. Translation gives CAHSAGVTDTQYF.

The chain is built from TRBV19 and TRBJ1-1; D unclear. CDR3 length: 13 residues. V lost 10 bases and J lost 1, with 13 bases in between. In germline, CDR1 is LNHDA, CDR2 SQIVND (reference sequence). The CDR3, as DNA: TGTGCCATTAACTCGGGTTCGAACACTGAAGCTTTCTTT. Translation gives CAINSGSNTEAFF.

This chain links TRBV11-3 with TRBJ2-1; D ambiguous. The length of the CDR3 is 12 residues. V shed 7 bases and J shed 6 bases, with 10 bases lying between them. Germline assignment: CDR1 SGHNT and CDR2 YENEEA. The CDR3 nucleotides are TGTGCCAGCACTCGTTCCCCCAATGAGCAGTTCTTC. Protein sequence: CASTRSPNEQFF.

The rearrangement uses TRBV6-5 and TRBJ1-5, with 10 bases aligning to TRBD1. Germline values: CDR1 MNHEY, CDR2 SVGAGI. CDR3 length equals 13 residues. Trimming took 4 bases from V and 9 from J; bases not matched to a gene: 3. The CDR3 here is CASSSGQGRPQHF. The CDR3 bases are TGTGCCAGCAGTTCGGGACAGGGGCGGCCCCAGCATTTT.

The sample holds a few counts of this clone. This chain joins TRBV27 and TRBJ1-1; 7 nucleotides align to TRBD1. After removal of 6 bases from V and 5 bases from J, the junction contained 21 bases not matched to a gene. Germline V gene lookup returns CDR1 MNHEY and CDR2 SMNVEV (reference sequence). The CDR3 is made up of 18 amino acids. CDR3 in amino acids: CASSLVPPGTGVWTEAFF. CDR3 in DNA: TGTGCCAGCAGCCTCGTACCCCCCGGCACAGGGGTATGGACTGAAGCTTTCTTT.

The V and J genes are TRBV2 and TRBJ1-4; TRBD1 matches 7 bases. V dropped 2 bases and J dropped 8; count of bases not matched to a gene: 17. This CDR3 contains 18 residues. Germline values: CDR1 SNHLY, CDR2 FYNNEI. CDR3 loop: CASSERKATDRDGEKLFF. For the CDR3, the DNA is TGTGCCAGCAGTGAAAGGAAAGCCACCGACAGGGATGGGGAAAAACTGTTTTTT. Together with reference TRBV2 and TRBJ1-4, the CDR3 gives the full variable domain: EPEVTQTPSHQVTQMGQEVILRCVPISNHLYFYWYRQILGQKVEFLVSFYNNEISEKSEIFDDQFSVERPDGSNFTLKIRSTKLEDSAMYFCASSERKATDRDGEKLFFGSGTQLSVL.

V and J are TRBV7-2 and TRBJ2-7; D might be TRBD1 (5 bases). Germline lookup yields CDR1 SGHTA and CDR2 FQGNSA. The CDR3 runs to 13 residues. V was cut by 3 bases and J by 6 bases, with 12 bases left in between. For the CDR3, the DNA is TGTGCCAGCAGCTTCGCAGGGCCGGGCGAGCAGTACTTC. The encoded protein is CASSFAGPGEQYF.

V is TRBV27 and J is TRBJ1-2; 8 nucleotides match TRBD1. CDR1 is MNHEY and CDR2 is SMNVEV in the germline V gene (reference sequence). The CDR3 runs 17 residues. The ends lost 7 bases at V and 3 bases at J; junction bases unmatched: 16. The CDR3 DNA follows: TGTGCCAGCACCTCATTAGCGGACAGGGTTGCAGACTATGGCTACACCTTC. Protein: CASTSLADRVADYGYTF.

The V and J genes are TRBV30 and TRBJ2-5; D unclear. Trimming removed 4 bases at V and 4 bases at J, with 13 bases between. The germline V gene encodes CDR1 GTSNPN and CDR2 SVGIG (reference sequence). The CDR3 totals 13 residues. CDR3 bases: TGTGCCTGGAAATATCTTACGGGAGAGACCCAGTACTTC. The encoded protein is CAWKYLTGETQYF.

Only one count was recorded for this clone. This chain connects TRBV6-6 to TRBJ1-5, with D tentatively TRBD1 (6 bases). Germline-derived CDR1 and CDR2 are MNHNY and SVGAGI (reference sequence). The V end was cut by 4 bases, the J end by 11 bases, with 18 bases between. The CDR3 contains 14 residues. CDR3 nucleotides: TGTGCCAGCAGTTCTGTTACAGGGTCGAAAGCCCAGCATTTT. It specifies CASSSVTGSKAQHF.

This chain links TRBV2 with TRBJ1-5; 10 bases align to TRBD1. The V gene's germline CDR1 is SNHLY and CDR2 FYNNEI. The CDR3 loop spans 15 amino acids. V lost 6 bases to trimming and J lost 7 bases; unmatched junction nucleotides: 9. In nucleotides, the CDR3 is TGTGCCAGCAGCTATACCGGGACAGGGGTCCAGCCCCAGCATTTT. Protein sequence: CASSYTGTGVQPQHF.

The rearrangement joins TRBV5-1 to TRBJ1-1; 7 bases agree with TRBD1. Germline CDR1 SGHRS, CDR2 YFSETQ. Unmatched junction bases numbered 8, after V lost 1 base and J lost 8 bases. The CDR3 is 14 amino acids. The DNA of the CDR3 is TGCGCCAGCAGCTTGAGGGGCCGACAGGGCGAAGCTTTCTTT. It is translated as CASSLRGRQGEAFF.

This chain uses TRBV9 with TRBJ1-2; 7 bases are a match to TRBD1. With V trimmed by 0 bases and J by 3 bases, 5 bases remained unmatched. The CDR3 is made up of 15 amino acids. In germline, CDR1 is SGDLS, CDR2 YYNGEE. For the CDR3, the DNA is TGTGCCAGCAGCGTAGGCTCCGGGACAGACTATGGCTACACCTTC. Its translation: CASSVGSGTDYGYTF.

This clone was detected only once. The J gene is TRBJ2-7, the V gene TRBV18; tentative D call: TRBD1 (5 bases). Germline CDR1 is KGHSH and CDR2 is LQKENI. CDR3 size: 13 residues. Deletions cut 1 base from V and 6 bases from J, with 10 bases between. The CDR3 loop is CASSPQGLGEQYF. In DNA, the CDR3 is TGTGCCAGCTCACCACAGGGGCTCGGCGAGCAGTACTTC.

The chain has TRBV27 and TRBJ2-3; D is perhaps TRBD1 (6 bases). The CDR3 loop spans 13 amino acids. The V gene lost 3 bases and the J gene lost 5 bases, with 9 bases spanning the gap. Germline V CDR1 and CDR2: MNHEY, SMNVEV (reference sequence). CDR3 coding DNA: TGTGCCAGCAGTTTCTTAGGGGGAGATACGCAGTATTTT. This codes for CASSFLGGDTQYF.

The CDR3 is CASSYSSGTGRRKAFF. CDR3 DNA: TGTGCCAGCAGTTACTCCTCCGGGACAGGCCGGAGAAAAGCTTTCTTT. The J gene is TRBJ1-1, the V gene TRBV6-5; 8 nucleotides align to TRBD1. CDR3 length equals 16 residues. From germline, CDR1 is MNHEY and CDR2 SVGAGI. V shed 0 bases and J 9 bases; nucleotides not matched to a gene: 12.

This clone has a handful of counts. V gene TRBV7-8 combines with J gene TRBJ1-1; no definite D call. CDR1 SGHVS and CDR2 FQNEAQ come from the germline V gene. The V gene lost 0 bases and the J gene lost 0 bases, with 5 bases spanning the gap. The CDR3 length is 14 residues. CDR3 amino acids: CASSLARVNTEAFF. For the CDR3, the DNA is TGTGCCAGCAGCTTAGCGCGGGTGAACACTGAAGCTTTCTTT.

J is TRBJ2-3 and V is TRBV27; D perhaps matches TRBD2 (5 bases). Trimming took off 1 base at V and 1 base at J, with 9 bases between the two ends. The CDR3 is 15 residues long. Germline values: CDR1 MNHEY, CDR2 SMNVEV (reference sequence). The DNA of the CDR3 is TGTGCCAGCAGTTTATTTCGGGGAGGCACAGATACGCAGTATTTT. Protein sequence: CASSLFRGGTDTQYF.

This clone was found a few times. The chain has TRBV6-5 and TRBJ1-3; D is perhaps TRBD1 (6 bases). The V end lost 0 bases, the J end lost 4 bases, and 10 bases lay between the germline ends. The CDR3 extends over 15 amino acids. Germline CDR1 is MNHEY and CDR2 is SVGAGI. This chain's CDR3 is CASSYSQGQGNTIYF. The CDR3 bases are TGTGCCAGCAGTTACTCGCAGGGGCAGGGAAACACCATATATTTT.

The chain employs TRBV29-1 and TRBJ1-3; perhaps TRBD1 as D (6 bases). V gave up 2 bases and J gave up 3 bases, with 17 bases separating them. Germline loops: CDR1 SQVTM, CDR2 ANQGSEA. CDR3 size: 16 residues. The CDR3 sequence is CSVEPLGGLDGNTIYF. The CDR3 nucleotides read TGCAGCGTTGAACCCCTGGGGGGGCTTGATGGAAACACCATATATTTT.

This chain links TRBV4-3 with TRBJ1-4; a possible D gene is TRBD1 (5 bases). Germline V gene lookup returns CDR1 LGHNA and CDR2 YSLEER. The CDR3 runs to 15 residues. V was clipped by 0 bases and J by 8 bases, with 13 bases between them. In DNA, the CDR3 is TGCGCCAGCAGCCAAGATACTGGGGCTCGGGAAAAACTGTTTTTT. This translates into CASSQDTGAREKLFF.

This clone was seen more than once but under ten times. The CDR3 loop is CAWSTDLTGTQYF. In DNA, the CDR3 is TGTGCCTGGAGTACGGATTTAACAGGGACGCAGTATTTT. The V and J genes are TRBV30 and TRBJ2-3; maybe TRBD1 (6 bases). Looked up from germline, CDR1 is GTSNPN and CDR2 is SVGIG (reference sequence). V gave up 2 bases and J gave up 9 bases, with 15 bases separating them. The CDR3 consists of 13 residues.

This clone has only one observation. The V call is TRBV29-1, the J call TRBJ2-7; TRBD1 might be the D (5 bases). From germline, CDR1 is SQVTM and CDR2 ANQGSEA. V gave up 0 bases and J gave up 0 bases, with 15 bases separating them. This CDR3 is built from 16 residues. In DNA, the CDR3 is TGCAGCGTTGAAGACGGAGAAGCAGGGAACTCCTACGAGCAGTACTTC. It yields the protein CSVEDGEAGNSYEQYF.

J is TRBJ2-3 and V is TRBV5-6, with D perhaps matching TRBD1 (6 bases). CDR1 is SGHDT and CDR2 is YYEEEE in the germline V gene. The CDR3 is 15 residues long. V was shortened by 0 bases and J by 2 bases, with 10 bases between the two germline ends. In nucleotides, the CDR3 is TGTGCCAGCAGCTTGGTCCGGGGACACACAGATACGCAGTATTTT. It is translated as CASSLVRGHTDTQYF.

This chain connects TRBV7-2 to TRBJ2-7; possibly TRBD2 for D (5 bases). V shed 1 base and J shed 3 bases, with 13 bases lying between them. Per the germline V gene, CDR1 is SGHTA and CDR2 is FQGNSA. The CDR3 is made up of 15 amino acids. This CDR3 reads CASSLDGGWNYEQYV. Here the CDR3 DNA reads TGTGCCAGCAGCTTAGATGGAGGTTGGAACTACGAGCAGTACGTC.

This clone showed up just once. V gene TRBV5-8 combines with J gene TRBJ1-2; 9 positions match TRBD1. The trim removed 3 bases at V and 8 bases at J, leaving 11 bases unmatched. The germline V gene has CDR1 SGHTS and CDR2 YDEGEE. The CDR3 has 15 amino acids. The CDR3 region is CASSSRGQGFLGYTF. CDR3 nucleotide sequence: TGTGCCAGCAGCTCCCGTGGACAGGGGTTTTTAGGCTACACCTTC.

This sequence joins TRBV10-1 and TRBJ2-7; weak D call: TRBD1 (6 bases). The CDR3 has 13 residues. The germline gives CDR1 WNHNN, CDR2 SYGVQD (reference sequence). Trimming shortened V by 10 bases and J by 2 bases, and 15 bases separated the two germline ends. As DNA, the CDR3 is TGCGCCAAGATGGGACACCCGACCTACGAGCAGTACTTC. This encodes CAKMGHPTYEQYF.

The chain combines TRBV10-1 with TRBJ1-2; maybe TRBD1 (6 bases). The germline gives CDR1 WNHNN, CDR2 SYGVQD (reference sequence). The CDR3 sequence is 13 residues long. V was shortened by 0 bases and J by 8 bases, with 10 bases between the two germline ends. CDR3 residues: CASSESAGDGYTF. The CDR3 coding sequence is TGCGCCAGCAGTGAGTCGGCAGGGGACGGCTACACCTTC.

The rearrangement joins TRBV5-4 to TRBJ1-2; TRBD1 agrees at 9 bases. Germline V gene data show CDR1 as SGHNT and CDR2 as YYREEE (reference sequence). This CDR3 contains 16 residues. The V and J ends lost 3 bases and 4 bases, in that order; junction bases with no gene match: 10. The CDR3 protein is CASSSRAGQGLYGYTF. The CDR3 nucleotides read TGTGCCAGCAGCTCCCGGGCCGGACAGGGGCTCTATGGCTACACCTTC. The full variable domain, its missing parts supplied by reference TRBV5-4 and TRBJ1-2, is ETGVTQSPTHLIKTRGQQVTLRCSSQSGHNTVSWYQQALGQGPQFIFQYYREEENGRGNFPPRFSGLQFPNYSSELNVNALELDDSALYLCASSSRAGQGLYGYTFGSGTRLTVV.

This clone has only a few counts. The rearrangement links TRBV5-1 to TRBJ1-1, with TRBD1 identical over 7 bases. This CDR3 comprises 16 residues. Germline CDR1 and CDR2: SGHRS and YFSETQ. V lost 4 bases, J lost 1 base, and 10 bases stayed unmatched. The CDR3 spells CASSLRTGTGNTEAFF. The CDR3 DNA reads TGCGCCAGCAGCCTTCGGACAGGCACGGGGAACACTGAAGCTTTCTTT.